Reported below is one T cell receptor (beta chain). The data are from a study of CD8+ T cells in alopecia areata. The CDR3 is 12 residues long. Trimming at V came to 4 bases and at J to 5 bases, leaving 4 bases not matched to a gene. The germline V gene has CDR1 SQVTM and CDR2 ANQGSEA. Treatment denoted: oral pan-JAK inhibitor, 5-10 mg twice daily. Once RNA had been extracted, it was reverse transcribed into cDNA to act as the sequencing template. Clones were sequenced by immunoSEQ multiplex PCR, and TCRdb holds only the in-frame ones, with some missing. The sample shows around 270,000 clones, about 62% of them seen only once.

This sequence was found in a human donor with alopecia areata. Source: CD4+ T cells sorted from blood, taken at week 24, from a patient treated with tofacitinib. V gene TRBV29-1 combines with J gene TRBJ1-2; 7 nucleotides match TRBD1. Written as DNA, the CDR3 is TGCAGCGTTGTCGACAGGGCATATGGCTACACCTTC. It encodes CSVVDRAYGYTF.